This T cell receptor (beta chain) came from a study of circulating CD8 cells and anti-PD-1 response in melanoma. Sorting of live CD3+CD8+TCRalphabeta+ cells by PD-1 and/or TIGIT gave four subsets. Using approximately 15 ng of total RNA, TCR libraries were made with the QIAseq Immune Repertoire TCR panel. Each CDR3 protein gets one entry after TCRdb re-called the reads with MiXCR. Of 1,000 to 1,500 distinct CDR3 sequences in the sample, about 9.3% were seen once. By share, this clonotype ranks as large. There are 16 residues in the CDR3. Losses at the gene ends were 6 bases for V and 1 base for J; bases not matched to a gene: 7. Germline V gene sequence: CDR1 SGHTA, CDR2 FQGTGA.

The clonotype was recovered from a human donor with melanoma. The chain employs TRBV7-3 and TRBJ2-3; 10 nucleotides align to TRBD2. The sequences come from CD8+ T cells from PBMCs, collected at baseline or after one month of anti-PD-1 therapy (not recorded which). As DNA, the CDR3 is TGTGCCAGCAGTCAACTCGGGACTAGCGGCACAGATACGCAGTATTTT. Translated, it gives CASSQLGTSGTDTQYF.